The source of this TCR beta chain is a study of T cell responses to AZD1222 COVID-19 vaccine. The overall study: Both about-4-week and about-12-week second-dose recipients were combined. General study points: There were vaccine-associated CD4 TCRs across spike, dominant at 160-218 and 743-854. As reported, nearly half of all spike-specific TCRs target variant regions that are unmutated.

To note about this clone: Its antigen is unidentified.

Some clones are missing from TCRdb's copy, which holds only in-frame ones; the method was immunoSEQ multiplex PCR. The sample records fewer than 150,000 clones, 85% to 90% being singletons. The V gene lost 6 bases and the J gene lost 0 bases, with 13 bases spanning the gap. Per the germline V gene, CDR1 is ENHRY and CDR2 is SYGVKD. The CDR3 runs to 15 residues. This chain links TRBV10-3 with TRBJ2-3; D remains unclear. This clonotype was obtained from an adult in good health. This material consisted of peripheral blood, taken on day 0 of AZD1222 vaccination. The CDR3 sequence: CAIRESDYSTDTQYF. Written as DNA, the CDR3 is TGTGCCATCAGAGAGAGCGATTATAGCACAGATACGCAGTATTTT.